This TCR beta chain was documented in a study of blood T cell repertoires in COVID-19. Those enrolled, adults aged roughly 18 to 100 years, came from fewer than 25 US areas. Each participant's cohort was designated according to participant-reported clinical history. Cohort 3 donors were reported recovered after two negative PCRs, clearance, or symptom resolution. Sequenced by immunoSEQ multiplex PCR; TCRdb stores in-frame clones only, minus some. This repertoire shows 250,000 or so clones, around 88% found once; its top ten account for over 2%. The ends were cut back, 2 bases at V and 5 bases at J, with 12 bases in the middle. CDR1 SGHTA and CDR2 FQGTGA come from the germline V gene. The CDR3 sequence is 14 residues long.

The TCR comes from a woman aged 50 to 60 who had recovered from COVID-19. The chain recombines TRBV7-3 with TRBJ2-5; TRBD2 might be the D (6 bases). Sample: PBMCs or T cells enriched from blood (not recorded which). CDR3 in amino acids: CASSLAGRKETQYF. CDR3 DNA: TGTGCCAGCAGCTTAGCGGGGCGGAAGGAGACCCAGTACTTC.